This T cell receptor beta chain derives from a study of T cell repertoires in cytomegalovirus infection. Study background: Public TCR beta signatures indicated both CMV infection and matching HLA type. Study-level findings and limits: CMV-specific TCR beta clonotypes restricted by HLA-C dominated the ex vivo response. Cumulative public TCR beta family frequency identified carriers of CMV plus the relevant HLA.

TCRdb processed the reads anew with MiXCR; each CDR3 protein has one entry. The sample lists some 390,000 distinct CDR3 sequences, approximately 18% seen once, with around 10% in the top ten. Trimming pared 1 base from V and 3 bases from J, leaving 13 bases between. CDR3 length: 15 amino acids. The germline V gene encodes CDR1 SSHAT and CDR2 FNYEAQ (reference sequence). Concerning this clonotype itself: The target antigen is unknown.

Material for sequencing was PBMCs. This TCR was recovered from a human donor in good health (CMV status not recorded). Some clones in this sample may be carry-over from other donors' samples. The chain combines TRBV7-7 with TRBJ2-7; D might be TRBD2 (5 bases). The DNA of the CDR3 is TGTGCCAGCAGCTTAGGGAATTCGAGGGACTACGAGCAGTACTTC. Its protein product is CASSLGNSRDYEQYF.